The table lists the clone carrying this T cell receptor beta chain with a count of one. Sequencing used immunoSEQ multiplex PCR; TCRdb keeps in-frame clones, though not all of them. Here the sample spans some 200,000 clones, 65% to 80% being singletons. This specimen belongs to a study of cytotoxic CD8 clonotypes in ibrutinib-treated CLL. The source material was PBMCs, sampled after 12 months of ibrutinib treatment. This clonotype was sampled from a human donor with chronic lymphocytic leukemia.

The CDR3 nucleotides read TGTGCCACCAGCAGAGATTGGCCCGAGAATGAAAAACTGTTTTTT. It specifies CATSRDWPENEKLFF. The chain combines TRBV15 with TRBJ1-4; D gene unclear. The V gene lost 0 bases and the J gene lost 5 bases, with 10 bases spanning the gap. The germline gives CDR1 LNHNV, CDR2 YYDKDF (reference sequence). The CDR3 length is 15 residues.